This entry concerns a single T cell receptor beta chain. PCR primers comprised 60 Vbeta and 13 Jbeta primers. Authors' processing steps: About 11 million shared chains were among the about 80 million unique TCR beta chains that a later analysis counted. This table comes from immunoSEQ multiplex PCR, and its TCRdb copy is limited to in-frame clones, with some not included. The V and J calls and clone size come from that table; D and trimming were worked out from the DNA. Of 150,000 to 200,000 clones listed, approximately 70% are singletons. This sample is part of a study of cytomegalovirus exposure and HLA in healthy donors. Overall study context: In an early release, HLA-typed donors contributed about 80 million unique TCR sequences.

With V trimmed by 4 bases and J by 1 base, 8 bases remained unmatched. The CDR3 contains 16 residues. The germline CDR1 and CDR2 sequences are SGDLS and YYNGEE. The receptor's source is a young woman in good health and CMV-seropositive. The chain links TRBV9 to TRBJ2-1; 7 positions match TRBD2. The sequenced sample was PBMCs. The CDR3 is CASSYGTTSSYNEQFF. The CDR3 DNA sequence: TGTGCCAGCAGCTACGGGACTACCTCTTCCTACAATGAGCAGTTCTTC. Drawing the rest from reference TRBV9 and TRBJ2-1, the complete variable domain is DSGVTQTPKHLITATGQRVTLRCSPRSGDLSVYWYQQSLDQGLQFLIQYYNGEERAKGNILERFSAQQFPDLHSELNLSSLELGDSALYFCASSYGTTSSYNEQFFGPGTRLTVL.